This TCR beta chain derives from a study of T cell responses to AZD1222 COVID-19 vaccine. Across the study: Second-dose timings of about 4 or about 12 weeks were pooled.

Germline CDR1 KGHSH, CDR2 LQKENI. The CDR3 has 15 residues. Trimming removed 2 bases from V and 0 bases from J, with 8 bases in between. To note about this clone: The antigen is undetermined.

Study conclusions and caveats: Unmutated regions of variants are reportedly targeted by nearly half of spike-specific TCRs. Repertoires in all cases were sampled only once the peak T cell response had passed. Spike was spanned by vaccine-associated CD4 TCRs, with dominance at 160-218 and 743-854.

Some clones are missing from TCRdb's copy, which holds only in-frame ones; the method was immunoSEQ multiplex PCR. The repertoire holds 95,000 to 110,000 clones, with more than 85% as singletons. The receptor was derived from an adult in good health. The V gene is TRBV18, the J gene TRBJ1-5, with D uncertain. The input for sequencing was peripheral blood, taken on day 0 of AZD1222 vaccination. The CDR3 protein is CASSPKQSSNQPQHF. The CDR3, as DNA: TGTGCCAGCTCACCAAAACAGAGTAGCAATCAGCCCCAGCATTTT.